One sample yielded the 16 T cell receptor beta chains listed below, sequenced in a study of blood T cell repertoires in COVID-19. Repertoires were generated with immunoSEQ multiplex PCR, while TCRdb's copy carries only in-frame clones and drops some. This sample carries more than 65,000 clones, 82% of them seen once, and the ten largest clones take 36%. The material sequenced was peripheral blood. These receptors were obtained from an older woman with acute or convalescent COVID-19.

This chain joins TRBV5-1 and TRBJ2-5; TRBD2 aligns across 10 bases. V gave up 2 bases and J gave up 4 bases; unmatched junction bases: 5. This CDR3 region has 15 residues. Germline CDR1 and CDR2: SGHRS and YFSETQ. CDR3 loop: CASSFTQREGETQYF. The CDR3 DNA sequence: TGCGCCAGCAGCTTCACTCAGCGGGAGGGAGAGACCCAGTACTTC.

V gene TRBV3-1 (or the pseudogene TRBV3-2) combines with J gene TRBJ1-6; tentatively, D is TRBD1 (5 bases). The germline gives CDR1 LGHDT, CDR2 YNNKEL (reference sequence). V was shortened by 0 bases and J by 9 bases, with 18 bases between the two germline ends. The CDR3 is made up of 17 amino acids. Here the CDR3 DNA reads TGTGCCAGCAGCCAAGACGGACGGGGGGATTTACTTTCACCCCTCCACTTT. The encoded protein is CASSQDGRGDLLSPLHF.

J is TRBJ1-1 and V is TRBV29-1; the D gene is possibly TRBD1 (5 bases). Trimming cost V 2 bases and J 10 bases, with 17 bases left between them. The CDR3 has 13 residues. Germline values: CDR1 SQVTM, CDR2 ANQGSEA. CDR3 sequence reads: CSVEIILQGVAFF. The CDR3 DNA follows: TGCAGCGTTGAAATAATACTGCAGGGTGTAGCTTTCTTT. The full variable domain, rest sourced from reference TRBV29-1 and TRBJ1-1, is SAVISQKPSRDICQRGTSLTIQCQVDSQVTMMFWYRQQPGQSLTLIATANQGSEATYESGFVIDKFPISRPNLTFSTLTVSNMSPEDSSIYLCSVEIILQGVAFFGQGTRLTVV.

This CDR3 is CATSRERTGPGNTIYF. The DNA for the CDR3 is TGTGCCACCAGCAGAGAGCGTACAGGGCCAGGAAACACCATATATTTT. V usage is TRBV15 and J usage is TRBJ1-3; D is perhaps TRBD1 (6 bases). The ends were cut back, 0 bases at V and 4 bases at J, with 13 bases in the middle. The CDR3 has 16 residues. The germline gives CDR1 LNHNV, CDR2 YYDKDF (reference sequence).

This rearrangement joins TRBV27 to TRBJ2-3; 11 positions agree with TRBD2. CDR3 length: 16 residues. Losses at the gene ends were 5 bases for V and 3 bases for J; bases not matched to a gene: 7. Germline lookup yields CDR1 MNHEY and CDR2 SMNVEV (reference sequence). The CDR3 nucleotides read TGTGCCAGCAGTCAAACTAGCGGGAGACGGACAGATACGCAGTATTTT. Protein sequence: CASSQTSGRRTDTQYF.

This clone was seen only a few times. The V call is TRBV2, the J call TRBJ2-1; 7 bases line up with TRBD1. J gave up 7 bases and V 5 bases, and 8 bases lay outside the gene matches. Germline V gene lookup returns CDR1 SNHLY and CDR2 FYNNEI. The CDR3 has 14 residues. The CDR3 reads CASSSQGTRNEQFF. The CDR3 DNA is TGTGCCAGCAGTTCACAGGGGACCCGGAATGAGCAGTTCTTC. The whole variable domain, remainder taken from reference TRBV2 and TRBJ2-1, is EPEVTQTPSHQVTQMGQEVILRCVPISNHLYFYWYRQILGQKVEFLVSFYNNEISEKSEIFDDQFSVERPDGSNFTLKIRSTKLEDSAMYFCASSSQGTRNEQFFGPGTRLTVL.

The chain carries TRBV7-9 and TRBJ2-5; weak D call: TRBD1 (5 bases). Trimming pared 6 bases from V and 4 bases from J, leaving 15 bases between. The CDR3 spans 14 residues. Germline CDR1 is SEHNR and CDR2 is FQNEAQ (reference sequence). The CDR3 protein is CASSRIRDLETQYF. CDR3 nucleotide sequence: TGTGCCAGCAGTCGAATCAGGGATTTAGAGACCCAGTACTTC.

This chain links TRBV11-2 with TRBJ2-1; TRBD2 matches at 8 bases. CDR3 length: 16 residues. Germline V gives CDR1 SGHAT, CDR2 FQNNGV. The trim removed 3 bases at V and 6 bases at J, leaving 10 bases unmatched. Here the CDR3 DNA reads TGTGCCAGCAGCTTGATTAGGGGACTAGGTCCCAATGAGCAGTTCTTC. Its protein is CASSLIRGLGPNEQFF.

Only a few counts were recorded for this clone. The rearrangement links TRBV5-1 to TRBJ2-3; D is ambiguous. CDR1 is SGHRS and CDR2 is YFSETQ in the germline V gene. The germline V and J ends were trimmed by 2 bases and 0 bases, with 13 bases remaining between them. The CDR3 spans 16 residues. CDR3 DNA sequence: TGCGCCAGCAGCTTTACAGCTGAACCCAGCACAGATACGCAGTATTTT. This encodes CASSFTAEPSTDTQYF.

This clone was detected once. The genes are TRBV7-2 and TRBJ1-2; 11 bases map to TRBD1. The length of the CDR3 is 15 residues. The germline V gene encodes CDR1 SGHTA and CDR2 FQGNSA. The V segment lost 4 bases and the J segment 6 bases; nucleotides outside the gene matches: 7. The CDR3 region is CASSSGQGEVDGYTF. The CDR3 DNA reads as TGTGCCAGCAGCTCGGGACAGGGGGAAGTGGATGGCTACACCTTC.

The CDR3 DNA reads as TGTGCCAGCAGCTTGCGTGAGGGTTTGAACACTGAAGCTTTCTTT. Its protein is CASSLREGLNTEAFF. The rearrangement links TRBV5-4 to TRBJ1-1; D gene unclear. V was shortened by 1 base and J by 0 bases, with 10 bases between the two germline ends. In germline, CDR1 is SGHNT, CDR2 YYREEE (reference sequence). CDR3 length: 15 amino acids.

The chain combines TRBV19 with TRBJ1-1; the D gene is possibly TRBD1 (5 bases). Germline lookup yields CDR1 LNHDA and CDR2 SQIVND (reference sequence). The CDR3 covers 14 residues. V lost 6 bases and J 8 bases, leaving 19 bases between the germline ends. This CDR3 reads CASRSTVLGPEAFF. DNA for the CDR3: TGTGCCAGTAGGTCGACCGTGTTGGGGCCCGAAGCTTTCTTT.

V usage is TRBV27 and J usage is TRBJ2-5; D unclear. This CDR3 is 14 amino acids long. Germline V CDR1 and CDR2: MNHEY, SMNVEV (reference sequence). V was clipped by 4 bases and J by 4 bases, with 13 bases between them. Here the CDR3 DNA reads TGTGCCAGCAGTTCCAACTTAAATAGAGAGACCCAGTACTTC. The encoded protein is CASSSNLNRETQYF.

The CDR3 DNA reads as TGCGCCAGCAGCTCCGGGAGCTCTTTCTCCTACGAGCAGTACTTC. Translation: CASSSGSSFSYEQYF. The gene calls are TRBV5-1 and TRBJ2-7, with TRBD2 as a possible D gene (6 bases). The length of the CDR3 is 15 residues. The germline gives CDR1 SGHRS, CDR2 YFSETQ. Deletions cut 3 bases from V and 0 bases from J, with 13 bases between.

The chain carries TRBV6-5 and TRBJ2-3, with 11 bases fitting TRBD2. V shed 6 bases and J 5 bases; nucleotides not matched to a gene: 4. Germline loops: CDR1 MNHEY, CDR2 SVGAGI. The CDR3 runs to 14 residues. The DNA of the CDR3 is TGTGCCAGCAGAGGTAGCGGGAGGGTAGATACGCAGTATTTT. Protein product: CASRGSGRVDTQYF.

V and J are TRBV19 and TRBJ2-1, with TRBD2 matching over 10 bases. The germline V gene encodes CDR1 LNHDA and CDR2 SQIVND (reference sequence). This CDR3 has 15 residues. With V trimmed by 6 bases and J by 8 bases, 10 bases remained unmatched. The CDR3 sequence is CASSWGLAGEDEQFF. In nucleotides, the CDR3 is TGTGCCAGTAGCTGGGGGCTAGCGGGAGAAGATGAGCAGTTCTTC.